The 30 T cell receptor beta chains below all came from one sample that was sequenced in a study of T cell responses to AZD1222 COVID-19 vaccine. Using immunoSEQ multiplex PCR, the repertoire was profiled, and TCRdb retains in-frame clones only, with some absent. Here the sample spans 98,000 or so clones, about 90% being singletons. The sample in question was peripheral blood, obtained on day 0 of AZD1222 vaccination. These TCRs come from an adult in good health.

This clone occurred once. The chain links TRBV4-1 to TRBJ2-2; the D call may be TRBD1 or TRBD2 (5 bases each). The CDR3 consists of 18 residues. Between the trimmed V and J ends, which lost 0 bases and 3 bases, there was a span of 17 bases. Germline values: CDR1 MGHRA, CDR2 YSYEKL. In DNA form, the CDR3 reads TGCGCCAGCAGCCAAGAGGGTGGCAGGGCGGGTTACACCGGGGAGCTGTTTTTT. Translating gives CASSQEGGRAGYTGELFF.

A single count supports this clone. The rearrangement links TRBV10-3 to TRBJ1-1, with D maybe TRBD1 (5 bases). Germline values: CDR1 ENHRY, CDR2 SYGVKD. CDR3 length: 14 residues. V was clipped by 2 bases and J by 7 bases, with 14 bases between them. The CDR3 nucleotides read TGTGCCATCAGTGAGGGCGAGCCGGGGCGTGAAGCTTTCTTT. Its protein product is CAISEGEPGREAFF.

The chain uses TRBV20-1 and TRBJ1-1, with D hard to call. V shed 2 bases and J shed 10 bases, with 11 bases lying between them. The CDR3 has 11 residues. Germline values: CDR1 DFQATT, CDR2 SNEGSKA (reference sequence). The CDR3 is CSARNAVPAFF. For the CDR3, the DNA is TGCAGTGCTAGAAACGCCGTACCAGCTTTCTTT.

J is TRBJ2-7 and V is TRBV7-2; 10 bases map to TRBD2. CDR1 SGHTA and CDR2 FQGNSA come from the germline V gene. CDR3 length: 16 amino acids. V shed 2 bases and J 5 bases; nucleotides not matched to a gene: 9. CDR3 in DNA: TGTGCCAGCAGCTTAAATCCTAGCGGGAGTGACGACGAGCAGTACTTC. Its protein is CASSLNPSGSDDEQYF.

This chain connects TRBV12-3 or TRBV12-4 to TRBJ2-7; D could derive from TRBD1 or TRBD2 (5 bases each). Trimming cost V 6 bases and J 9 bases, with 15 bases left between them. The CDR3 extends over 12 amino acids. The CDR3 protein is CASSPDFGGQYF. CDR3 bases: TGTGCCAGCAGCCCGGACTTTGGGGGGCAGTACTTC.

The chain recombines TRBV9 with TRBJ1-1; unclear D gene. V gave up 3 bases and J gave up 4 bases, with 16 bases separating them. The CDR3 is 15 residues long. Germline CDR1 and CDR2: SGDLS and YYNGEE. Here the CDR3 DNA reads TGTGCCAGCAGCGAAGAGGGTCGATATGGCACTGAAGCTTTCTTT. Its protein is CASSEEGRYGTEAFF.

This clone was seen only a few times. The rearrangement links TRBV6-6 to TRBJ2-4, with D possibly TRBD2 on 5 matching bases. The germline gives CDR1 MNHNY, CDR2 SVGAGI (reference sequence). This CDR3 is built from 14 residues. V was shortened by 2 bases and J by 6 bases, with 11 bases between the two germline ends. The CDR3 loop is CASSYNPEANIQYF. The CDR3 bases are TGTGCCAGCAGTTACAATCCGGAGGCAAACATTCAGTACTTC.

This clone was seen just once. The chain joins TRBV4-3 to TRBJ2-7; 7 bases fit TRBD2. V dropped 1 base and J dropped 2; count of bases not matched to a gene: 5. The CDR3 has 15 residues. CDR1 is LGHNA and CDR2 is YSLEER in the germline V gene. CDR3 nucleotide sequence: TGCGCCAGCAGCCAAGGAGGCGGGGGACCCTACGAGCAGTACTTC. This gives the protein CASSQGGGGPYEQYF.

This clone was observed a single time. The gene calls are TRBV6-4 and TRBJ2-3; 8 bases match TRBD2. CDR3 length equals 14 residues. CDR1 MRHNA and CDR2 SNTAGT come from the germline V gene. With V trimmed by 5 bases and J by 4 bases, 5 bases remained unmatched. CDR3 sequence: CASSSGGLADTQYF. The DNA of the CDR3 is TGTGCCAGCAGTAGCGGGGGTCTCGCAGATACGCAGTATTTT.

This chain connects TRBV27 to TRBJ2-5; 8 nucleotides agree with TRBD1. V was pared by 2 bases and J by 4 bases, with 3 bases of the junction left unmatched. Germline CDR1 is MNHEY and CDR2 is SMNVEV (reference sequence). The CDR3 runs to 14 residues. The CDR3 here is CASSLGTGGETQYF. The CDR3 DNA sequence: TGTGCCAGCAGTTTAGGGACAGGTGGAGAGACCCAGTACTTC.

This clone has just a few counts. The chain links TRBV3-1 (or the pseudogene TRBV3-2) to TRBJ2-6; D is ambiguous. V lost 4 bases to trimming and J lost 0 bases, with 4 bases between them. Germline lookup yields CDR1 LGHDT and CDR2 YNNKEL (reference sequence). The length of the CDR3 is 14 residues. CDR3 sequence: CASSLRSGANVLTF. Written as DNA, the CDR3 is TGTGCCAGCAGCCTCCGCTCTGGGGCCAACGTCCTGACTTTC.

The table lists this clone with a count of one. The gene calls are TRBV12-3 or TRBV12-4 and TRBJ1-1; D call uncertain. This CDR3 is 13 amino acids long. The ends were cut back, 2 bases at V and 4 bases at J, with 8 bases in the middle. CDR3 sequence: CASSLLEGTEAFF. DNA for the CDR3: TGTGCCAGCAGTTTATTAGAAGGCACTGAAGCTTTCTTT.

This chain uses TRBV6-5 with TRBJ2-5, with TRBD1 as a possible D gene (6 bases). Trimming left V 2 bases short and J 4 bases short, with 8 bases between. Per germline, CDR1 MNHEY and CDR2 SVGAGI. The CDR3 is 13 amino acids. The CDR3 DNA is TGTGCCAGCAGTTACGCACAGGGAGAGACCCAGTACTTC. It translates to CASSYAQGETQYF.

The chain carries TRBV9 and TRBJ2-1, with 12 bases that match TRBD2. CDR3 length equals 19 residues. Germline V gene data show CDR1 as SGDLS and CDR2 as YYNGEE. Germline trimming cut 4 bases from V and 4 bases from J; bases unmatched to any gene: 15. CDR3: CASSPGTLPGTSGYNEQFF. The DNA of the CDR3 is TGTGCCAGCAGCCCTGGTACACTACCTGGGACTAGCGGGTACAATGAGCAGTTCTTC. The entire variable domain, with the rest obtained from reference TRBV9 and TRBJ2-1, is as follows: DSGVTQTPKHLITATGQRVTLRCSPRSGDLSVYWYQQSLDQGLQFLIQYYNGEERAKGNILERFSAQQFPDLHSELNLSSLELGDSALYFCASSPGTLPGTSGYNEQFFGPGTRLTVL.

This rearrangement joins TRBV18 to TRBJ1-1, with TRBD1 matching over 7 bases. V lost 2 bases, J lost 10 bases, and 4 bases stayed unmatched. Germline V gene lookup returns CDR1 KGHSH and CDR2 LQKENI. CDR3 length: 12 amino acids. This chain's CDR3 is CASSPDRATAFF. The CDR3, as DNA: TGTGCCAGCTCACCAGACAGGGCTACAGCTTTCTTT.

This clone was observed a few times. The chain recombines TRBV19 with TRBJ1-1; D is ambiguous. CDR1 and CDR2 (germline): LNHDA, SQIVND (reference sequence). The CDR3 contains 13 residues. V lost 7 bases and J lost 1, with 10 bases in between. The DNA of the CDR3 is TGTGCCAGTAAGGGTTACTCGAACACTGAAGCTTTCTTT. Translated, it gives CASKGYSNTEAFF. The complete variable domain, with remaining parts taken from reference TRBV19 and TRBJ1-1, reads DGGITQSPKYLFRKEGQNVTLSCEQNLNHDAMYWYRQDPGQGLRLIYYSQIVNDFQKGDIAEGYSVSREKKESFPLTVTSAQKNPTAFYLCASKGYSNTEAFFGQGTRLTVV.

V and J are TRBV7-9 and TRBJ1-6, with D possibly matching TRBD1 (5 bases). CDR3 size: 16 residues. Germline values: CDR1 SEHNR, CDR2 FQNEAQ (reference sequence). The V end was cut by 4 bases, the J end by 9 bases, with 19 bases between. DNA for the CDR3: TGTGCCAGCAGCTACGAGGGCACAGGATTAGGTTCACCCCTCCACTTT. Translated: CASSYEGTGLGSPLHF.

This sequence joins TRBV11-2 and TRBJ2-5, with unresolved D. The germline V gene has CDR1 SGHAT and CDR2 FQNNGV. The CDR3 length is 12 residues. The germline V and J ends were trimmed by 5 bases and 4 bases, with 8 bases remaining between them. The CDR3 DNA sequence: TGTGCCAGCAGCCCCTTTAGAGAGACCCAGTACTTC. Translation: CASSPFRETQYF.

This sequence joins TRBV6-2 or TRBV6-3 and TRBJ2-7; D uncertain. The CDR3 has 11 residues. Germline CDR1 MNHEY, CDR2 SVGEGT. The ends were cut back, 3 bases at V and 10 bases at J, with 10 bases in the middle. The CDR3 coding sequence is TGTGCCAGCAGTTATGGAAATTTTCAGTACTTC. Amino acids: CASSYGNFQYF.

This clone was seen a single time. The CDR3 DNA follows: TGTGCCAGCAGCAGGGAGGTCAGTCAGCCCCAGCATTTT. As protein: CASSREVSQPQHF. The V and J genes are TRBV27 and TRBJ1-5; a possible D gene is TRBD1 (5 bases). Trimming removed 6 bases from V and 6 bases from J, with 12 bases in between. The CDR3 sequence is 13 residues long. The germline gives CDR1 MNHEY, CDR2 SMNVEV (reference sequence).

This clone was detected once. The V gene is TRBV14, the J gene TRBJ2-4, with 8 nucleotides matching TRBD1. CDR1 is SGHDN, CDR2 FVKESK, per germline. CDR3 length equals 21 residues. The V and J ends lost 0 bases and 1 base, in that order; junction bases with no gene match: 17. The CDR3 loop is CASSQDGGLRGHGRAKNIQYF. The CDR3 bases are TGTGCCAGCAGCCAAGATGGCGGGCTCAGGGGGCACGGAAGGGCCAAAAACATTCAGTACTTC.

This chain uses TRBV19 with TRBJ2-5; D might be TRBD1 or TRBD2, each matching 5 bases. The germline V and J ends were trimmed by 4 bases and 7 bases, with 16 bases remaining between them. CDR1 and CDR2 (germline): LNHDA, SQIVND (reference sequence). This CDR3 region has 14 residues. The CDR3 DNA reads as TGTGCCAGTAGTACTCCCGGGGCATGGGGGACCCAGTACTTC. This gives the protein CASSTPGAWGTQYF. Using reference TRBV19 and TRBJ2-5 for the parts outside the CDR3, the full variable domain is DGGITQSPKYLFRKEGQNVTLSCEQNLNHDAMYWYRQDPGQGLRLIYYSQIVNDFQKGDIAEGYSVSREKKESFPLTVTSAQKNPTAFYLCASSTPGAWGTQYFGPGTRLLVL.

The chain carries TRBV10-2 and TRBJ2-3; D is unclear. The CDR3 contains 12 residues. Germline V gene lookup returns CDR1 WSHSY and CDR2 SAAADI. V was cut by 4 bases and J by 1 base, with 3 bases left in between. The CDR3 here is CASSVGTDTQYF. CDR3 coding DNA: TGCGCCAGCAGTGTGGGCACAGATACGCAGTATTTT.

V and J are TRBV24-1 and TRBJ2-7; weak D call: TRBD1 (5 bases). Trimming took 4 bases from V and 6 from J, leaving 12 bases between them. CDR3 length equals 13 residues. Germline V gene data show CDR1 as KGHDR and CDR2 as SFDVKD. For the CDR3, the DNA is TGTGCCACCAGTGAACCAGGGAAGGGCGAGCAGTACTTC. It yields the protein CATSEPGKGEQYF.

The table lists this clone with a count of one. The genes are TRBV18 and TRBJ2-7, with TRBD1 matching 7 bases. Germline CDR1 and CDR2: KGHSH and LQKENI. Trimming at V came to 3 bases and at J to 6 bases, leaving 5 bases not matched to a gene. The CDR3 consists of 13 residues. The DNA for the CDR3 is TGTGCCAGCTCACCGACAGGGAATTCCGAGCAGTACTTC. This translates into CASSPTGNSEQYF.

The V gene is TRBV9, the J gene TRBJ1-4; the match to TRBD1 covers 10 bases. Germline CDR1 is SGDLS and CDR2 is YYNGEE. J was trimmed by 8 bases and V by 3 bases; bases with no gene match: 7. The CDR3 runs 15 residues. The CDR3 here is CASSEGGQGIEKLFF. For the CDR3, the DNA is TGTGCCAGCAGCGAAGGGGGACAGGGGATCGAAAAACTGTTTTTT.

V is TRBV7-2 and J is TRBJ2-3; D perhaps matches TRBD1 (5 bases). The V end lost 4 bases, the J end lost 6 bases, and 11 bases lay between the germline ends. The CDR3 spans 13 residues. Germline V gene sequence: CDR1 SGHTA, CDR2 FQGNSA. This CDR3 reads CASSSQGYDTQYF. Here the CDR3 DNA reads TGTGCCAGCAGCTCCCAGGGTTATGATACGCAGTATTTT.

The V gene is TRBV7-2, the J gene TRBJ1-1; D perhaps matches TRBD1 (6 bases). The V gene lost 1 base and the J gene lost 4 bases, with 16 bases spanning the gap. This CDR3 is built from 16 residues. CDR1 and CDR2 from the germline V gene are SGHTA and FQGNSA. CDR3 nucleotides: TGTGCCAGCAGCTTAGTACTGGGACAAACCGGCACTGAAGCTTTCTTT. It translates to CASSLVLGQTGTEAFF.

The chain has TRBV11-2 and TRBJ1-4; weak D call: TRBD1 (5 bases). The CDR3 extends over 15 amino acids. The V gene lost 5 bases and the J gene lost 4 bases, with 14 bases spanning the gap. Per the germline V gene, CDR1 is SGHAT and CDR2 is FQNNGV. The CDR3 DNA reads as TGTGCCAGCAGCCCCCGCCCAGGGCTTAATGAAAAACTGTTTTTT. Amino acid sequence: CASSPRPGLNEKLFF.

The rearrangement joins TRBV5-5 to TRBJ2-7; maybe TRBD1 (6 bases). V lost 3 bases and J lost 5, with 12 bases in between. The CDR3 sequence is 13 residues long. CDR1 and CDR2 from the germline V gene are SGHKS and YYEKEE (reference sequence). This chain's CDR3 is CASSSQGLDEQYF. In DNA, the CDR3 is TGTGCCAGCAGCTCCCAGGGGCTCGACGAGCAGTACTTC. Full variable domain (remainder filled in from reference TRBV5-5 and TRBJ2-7): DAGVTQSPTHLIKTRGQQVTLRCSPISGHKSVSWYQQVLGQGPQFIFQYYEKEERGRGNFPDRFSARQFPNYSSELNVNALLLGDSALYLCASSSQGLDEQYFGPGTRLTVT.